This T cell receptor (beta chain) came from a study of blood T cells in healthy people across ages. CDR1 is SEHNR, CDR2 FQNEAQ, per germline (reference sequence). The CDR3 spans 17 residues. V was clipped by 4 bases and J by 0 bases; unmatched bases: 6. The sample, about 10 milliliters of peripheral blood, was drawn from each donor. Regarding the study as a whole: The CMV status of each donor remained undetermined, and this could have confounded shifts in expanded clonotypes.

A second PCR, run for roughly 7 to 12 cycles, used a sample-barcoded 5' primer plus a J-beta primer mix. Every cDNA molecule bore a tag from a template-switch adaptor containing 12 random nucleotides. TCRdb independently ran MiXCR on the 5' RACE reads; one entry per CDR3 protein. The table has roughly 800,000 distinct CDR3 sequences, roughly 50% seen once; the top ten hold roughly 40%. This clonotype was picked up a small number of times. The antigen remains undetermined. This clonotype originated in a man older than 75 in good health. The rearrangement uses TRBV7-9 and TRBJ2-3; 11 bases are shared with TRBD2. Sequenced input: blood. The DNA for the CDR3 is TGTGCCAGCAGCTCAAGGGGGACTAGCGGCAGCACAGATACGCAGTATTTT. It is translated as CASSSRGTSGSTDTQYF.